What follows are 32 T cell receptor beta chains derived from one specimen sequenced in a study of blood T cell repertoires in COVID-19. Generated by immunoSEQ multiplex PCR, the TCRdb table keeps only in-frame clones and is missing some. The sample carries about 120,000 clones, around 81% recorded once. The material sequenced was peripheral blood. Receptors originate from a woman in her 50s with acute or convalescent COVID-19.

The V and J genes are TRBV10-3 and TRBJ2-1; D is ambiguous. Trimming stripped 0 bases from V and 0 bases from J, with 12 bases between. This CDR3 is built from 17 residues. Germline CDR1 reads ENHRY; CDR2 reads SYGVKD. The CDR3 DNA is TGTGCCATCAGTGAGTCGAATCCAGCGAGCTCCTACAATGAGCAGTTCTTC. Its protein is CAISESNPASSYNEQFF.

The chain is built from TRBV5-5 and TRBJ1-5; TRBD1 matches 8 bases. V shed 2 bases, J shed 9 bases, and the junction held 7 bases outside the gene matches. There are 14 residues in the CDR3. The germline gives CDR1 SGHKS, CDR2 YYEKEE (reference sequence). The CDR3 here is CASSFGQGARPQHF. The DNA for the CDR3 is TGTGCCAGCAGCTTCGGGCAGGGGGCGCGGCCCCAGCATTTT.

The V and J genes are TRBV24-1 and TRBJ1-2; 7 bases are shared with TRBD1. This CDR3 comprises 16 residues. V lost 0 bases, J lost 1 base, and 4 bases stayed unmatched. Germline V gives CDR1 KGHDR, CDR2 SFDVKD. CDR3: CATSDLRTGVNYGYTF. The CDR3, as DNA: TGTGCCACCAGTGATTTGCGGACAGGAGTTAACTATGGCTACACCTTC.

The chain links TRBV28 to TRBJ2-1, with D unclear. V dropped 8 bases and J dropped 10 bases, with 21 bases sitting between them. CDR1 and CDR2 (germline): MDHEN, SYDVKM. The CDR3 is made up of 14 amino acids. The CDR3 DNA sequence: TGTGCCAGCGTGGCGTGGTCCGGGTCGTGGGAGCAGTTCTTC. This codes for CASVAWSGSWEQFF.

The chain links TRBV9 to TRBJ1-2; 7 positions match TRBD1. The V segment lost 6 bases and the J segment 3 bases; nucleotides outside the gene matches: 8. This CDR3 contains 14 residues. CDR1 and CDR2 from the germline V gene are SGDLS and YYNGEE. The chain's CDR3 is CASNPGQTHYGYTF. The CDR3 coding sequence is TGTGCCAGCAACCCGGGACAGACTCACTATGGCTACACCTTC. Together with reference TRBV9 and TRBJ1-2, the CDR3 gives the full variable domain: DSGVTQTPKHLITATGQRVTLRCSPRSGDLSVYWYQQSLDQGLQFLIQYYNGEERAKGNILERFSAQQFPDLHSELNLSSLELGDSALYFCASNPGQTHYGYTFGSGTRLTVV.

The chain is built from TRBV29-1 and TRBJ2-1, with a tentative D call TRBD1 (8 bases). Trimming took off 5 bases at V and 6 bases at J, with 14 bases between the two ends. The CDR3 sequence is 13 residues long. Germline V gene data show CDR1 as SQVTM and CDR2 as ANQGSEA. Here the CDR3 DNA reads TGCAGCGTTAACAGGGGGGGGTTCAATGAGCAGTTCTTC. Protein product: CSVNRGGFNEQFF.

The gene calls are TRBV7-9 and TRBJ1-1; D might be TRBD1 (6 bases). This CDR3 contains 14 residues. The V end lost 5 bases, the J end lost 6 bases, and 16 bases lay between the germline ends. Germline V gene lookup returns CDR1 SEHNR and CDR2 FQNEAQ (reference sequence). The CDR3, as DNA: TGTGCCAGCAGCAAGGTATTGGGGGCTGCTGAAGCTTTCTTT. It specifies CASSKVLGAAEAFF.

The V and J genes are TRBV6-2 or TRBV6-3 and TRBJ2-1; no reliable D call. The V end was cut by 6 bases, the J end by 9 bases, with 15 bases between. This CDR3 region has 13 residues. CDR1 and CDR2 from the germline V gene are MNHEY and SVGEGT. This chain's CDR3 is CASSQRLQTEQFF. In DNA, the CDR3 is TGTGCCAGCAGCCAACGACTGCAAACTGAGCAGTTCTTC.

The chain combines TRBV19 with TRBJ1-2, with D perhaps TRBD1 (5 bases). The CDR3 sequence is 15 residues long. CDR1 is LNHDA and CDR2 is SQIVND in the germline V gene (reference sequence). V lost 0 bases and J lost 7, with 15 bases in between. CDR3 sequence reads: CASSIEAGLRGGYTF. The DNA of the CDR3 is TGTGCCAGTAGTATAGAGGCAGGGCTGCGCGGTGGCTACACCTTC.

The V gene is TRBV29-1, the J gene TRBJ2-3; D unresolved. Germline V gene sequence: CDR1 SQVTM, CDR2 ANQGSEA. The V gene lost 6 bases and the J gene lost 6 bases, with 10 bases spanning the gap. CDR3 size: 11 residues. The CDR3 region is CSVGWRDTQYF. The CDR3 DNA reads TGCAGCGTCGGGTGGCGGGATACGCAGTATTTT.

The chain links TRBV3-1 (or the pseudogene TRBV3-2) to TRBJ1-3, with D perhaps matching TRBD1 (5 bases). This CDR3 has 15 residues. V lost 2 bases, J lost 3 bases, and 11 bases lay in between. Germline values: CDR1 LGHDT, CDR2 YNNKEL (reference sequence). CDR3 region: CASSQSPGIGNTIYF. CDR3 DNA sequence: TGTGCCAGCAGCCAATCCCCAGGGATTGGAAACACCATATATTTT.

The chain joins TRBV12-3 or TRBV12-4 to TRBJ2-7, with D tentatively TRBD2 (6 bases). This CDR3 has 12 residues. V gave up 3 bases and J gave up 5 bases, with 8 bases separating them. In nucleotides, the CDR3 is TGTGCCAGCAGTTTTCGGAGGGACGAGCAGTACTTC. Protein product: CASSFRRDEQYF.

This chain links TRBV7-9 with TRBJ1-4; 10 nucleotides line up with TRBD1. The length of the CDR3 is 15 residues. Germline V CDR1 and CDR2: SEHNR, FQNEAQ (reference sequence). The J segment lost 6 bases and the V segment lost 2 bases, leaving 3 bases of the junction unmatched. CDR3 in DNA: TGTGCCAGCAGCTTAAGGACAGGGGGGGATGAAAAACTGTTTTTT. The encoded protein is CASSLRTGGDEKLFF.

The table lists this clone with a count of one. DNA for the CDR3: TGTGCCAGCAGCTTAGCGGGAGCGCTTTATGAGCAGTTCTTC. This gives the protein CASSLAGALYEQFF. The chain links TRBV7-2 to TRBJ2-1; a weak D match, TRBD2 (5 bases). This CDR3 comprises 14 residues. Between the trimmed V and J ends, which lost 0 bases and 8 bases, there was a span of 11 bases. CDR1 and CDR2 (germline): SGHTA, FQGNSA.

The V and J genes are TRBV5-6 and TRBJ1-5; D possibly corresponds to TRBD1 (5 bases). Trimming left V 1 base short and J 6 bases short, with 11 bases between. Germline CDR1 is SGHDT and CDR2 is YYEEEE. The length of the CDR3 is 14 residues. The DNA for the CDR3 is TGTGCCAGCAGCTTGTGGGGCAACGGTCAGCCCCAGCATTTT. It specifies CASSLWGNGQPQHF.

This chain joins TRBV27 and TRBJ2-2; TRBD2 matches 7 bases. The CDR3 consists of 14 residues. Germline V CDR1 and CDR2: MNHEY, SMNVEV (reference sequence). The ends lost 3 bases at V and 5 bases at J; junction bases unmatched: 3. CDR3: CASSFLGGTGELFF. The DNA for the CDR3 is TGTGCCAGCAGTTTTCTCGGGGGGACCGGGGAGCTGTTTTTT.

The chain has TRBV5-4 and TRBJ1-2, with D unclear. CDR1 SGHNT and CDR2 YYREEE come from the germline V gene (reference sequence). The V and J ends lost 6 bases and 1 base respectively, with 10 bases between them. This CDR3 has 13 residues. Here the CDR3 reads CASTRGVNYGYTF. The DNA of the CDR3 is TGTGCCAGCACGCGAGGAGTTAACTATGGCTACACCTTC.

The CDR3 spells CASSLTSGSQETQYF. The CDR3 region has the DNA TGCGCCAGCAGCTTGACTAGCGGGTCCCAAGAGACCCAGTACTTC. The rearrangement joins TRBV5-1 to TRBJ2-5; 9 bases fit TRBD2. This CDR3 has 15 amino acids. Germline loops: CDR1 SGHRS, CDR2 YFSETQ. Trimming removed 1 base from V and 1 base from J; junction bases left unmatched: 2. The full variable domain, in which reference TRBV5-1 and TRBJ2-5 provide the parts outside the CDR3, is KAGVTQTPRYLIKTRGQQVTLSCSPISGHRSVSWYQQTPGQGLQFLFEYFSETQRNKGNFPGRFSGRQFSNSRSEMNVSTLELGDSALYLCASSLTSGSQETQYFGPGTRLLVL.

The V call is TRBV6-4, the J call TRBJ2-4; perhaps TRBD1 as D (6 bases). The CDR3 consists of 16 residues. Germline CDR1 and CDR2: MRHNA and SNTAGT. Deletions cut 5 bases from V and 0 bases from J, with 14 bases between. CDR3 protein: CASSRTGKLAKNIQYF. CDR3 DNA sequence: TGTGCCAGCAGTCGTACAGGGAAACTAGCCAAAAACATTCAGTACTTC.

CDR3 DNA: TGTGCCAGCAGCGCCCGGACAGCTTCCTATGGCTACACCTTC. It is translated as CASSARTASYGYTF. This chain joins TRBV3-1 (or the pseudogene TRBV3-2) and TRBJ1-2, with a possible D match to TRBD1 (6 bases). The CDR3 covers 14 residues. Germline V CDR1 and CDR2: LGHDT, YNNKEL (reference sequence). Trimming took 5 bases from V and 4 from J, leaving 14 bases between them.

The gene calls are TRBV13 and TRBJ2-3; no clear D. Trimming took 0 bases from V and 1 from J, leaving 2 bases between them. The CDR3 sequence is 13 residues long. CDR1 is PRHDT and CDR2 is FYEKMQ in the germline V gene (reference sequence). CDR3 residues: CASSLGGTDTQYF. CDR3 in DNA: TGTGCCAGCAGCTTAGGCGGCACAGATACGCAGTATTTT.

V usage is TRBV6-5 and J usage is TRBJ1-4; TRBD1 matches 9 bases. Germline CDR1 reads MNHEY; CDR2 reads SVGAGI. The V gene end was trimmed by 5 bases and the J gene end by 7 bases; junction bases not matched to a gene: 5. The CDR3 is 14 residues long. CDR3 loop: CASSPGQGSEKLFF. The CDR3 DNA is TGTGCCAGCAGTCCGGGACAGGGCAGTGAAAAACTGTTTTTT.

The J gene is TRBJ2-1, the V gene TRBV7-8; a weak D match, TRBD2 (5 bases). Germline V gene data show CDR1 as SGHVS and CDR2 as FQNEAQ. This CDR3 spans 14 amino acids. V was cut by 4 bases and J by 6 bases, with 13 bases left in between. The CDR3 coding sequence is TGTGCCAGCAGCTCCCGGGCCCGGGGCAATGAGCAGTTCTTC. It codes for CASSSRARGNEQFF.

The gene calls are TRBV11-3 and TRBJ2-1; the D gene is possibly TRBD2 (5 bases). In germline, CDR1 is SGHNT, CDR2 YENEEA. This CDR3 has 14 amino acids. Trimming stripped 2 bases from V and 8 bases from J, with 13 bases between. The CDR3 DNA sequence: TGTGCCAGCAGCTTATCGGGGTCCGGGGATGAGCAGTTCTTC. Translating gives CASSLSGSGDEQFF.

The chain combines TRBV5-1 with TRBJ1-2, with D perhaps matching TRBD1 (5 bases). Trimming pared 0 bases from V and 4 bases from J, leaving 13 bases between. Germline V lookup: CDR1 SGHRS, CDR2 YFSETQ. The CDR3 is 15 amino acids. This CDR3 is CASSLAGGGGYGYTF. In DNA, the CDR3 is TGCGCCAGCAGCTTGGCCGGGGGTGGTGGCTATGGCTACACCTTC.

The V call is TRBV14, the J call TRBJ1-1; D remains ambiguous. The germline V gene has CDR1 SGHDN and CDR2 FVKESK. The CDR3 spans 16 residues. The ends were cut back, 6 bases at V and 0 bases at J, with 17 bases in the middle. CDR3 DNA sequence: TGTGCCAGCAGGGAGGGCCTCGGAACCATGAACACTGAAGCTTTCTTT. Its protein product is CASREGLGTMNTEAFF.

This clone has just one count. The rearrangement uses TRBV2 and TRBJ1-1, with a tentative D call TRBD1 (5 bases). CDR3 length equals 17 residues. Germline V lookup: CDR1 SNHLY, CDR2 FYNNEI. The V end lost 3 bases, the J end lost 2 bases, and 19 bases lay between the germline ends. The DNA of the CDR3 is TGTGCCAGCAGTGAGCCCCCCTTTGACAGACCAAACACTGAAGCTTTCTTT. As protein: CASSEPPFDRPNTEAFF.

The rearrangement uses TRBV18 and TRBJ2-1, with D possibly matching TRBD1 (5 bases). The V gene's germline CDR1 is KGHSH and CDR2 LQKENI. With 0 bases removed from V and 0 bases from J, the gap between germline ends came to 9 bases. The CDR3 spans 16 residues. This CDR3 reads CASSPPDIYSYNEQFF. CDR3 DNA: TGTGCCAGCTCACCACCGGACATCTACTCCTACAATGAGCAGTTCTTC.

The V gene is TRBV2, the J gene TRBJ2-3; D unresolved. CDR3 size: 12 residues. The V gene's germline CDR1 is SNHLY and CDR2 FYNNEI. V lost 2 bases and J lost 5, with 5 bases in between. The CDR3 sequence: CASSESGDTQYF. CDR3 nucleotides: TGTGCCAGCAGTGAATCCGGAGATACGCAGTATTTT.

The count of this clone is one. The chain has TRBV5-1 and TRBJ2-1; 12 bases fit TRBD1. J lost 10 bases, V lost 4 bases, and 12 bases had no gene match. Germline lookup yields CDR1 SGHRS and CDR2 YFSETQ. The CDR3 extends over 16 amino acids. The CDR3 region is CASSPQGDRGLREQFF. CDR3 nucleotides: TGCGCCAGCAGCCCCCAGGGGGACAGGGGGCTCCGGGAGCAGTTCTTC.

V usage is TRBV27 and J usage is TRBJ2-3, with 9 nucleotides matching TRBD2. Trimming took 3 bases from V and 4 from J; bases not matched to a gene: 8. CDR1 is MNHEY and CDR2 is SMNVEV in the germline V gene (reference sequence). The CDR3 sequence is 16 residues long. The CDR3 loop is CASSFLYAGGADTQYF. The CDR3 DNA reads TGTGCCAGCAGTTTTCTTTATGCGGGAGGGGCAGATACGCAGTATTTT.

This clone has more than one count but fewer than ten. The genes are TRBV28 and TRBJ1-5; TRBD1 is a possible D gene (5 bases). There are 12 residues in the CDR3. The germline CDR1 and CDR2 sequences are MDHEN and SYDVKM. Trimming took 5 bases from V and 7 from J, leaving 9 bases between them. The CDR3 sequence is CASSSRVQPQHF. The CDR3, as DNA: TGTGCCAGCAGTAGCAGGGTCCAGCCCCAGCATTTT.